These 20 T cell receptor beta chains share one sample of origin, sequenced in a study of blood T cell repertoires in COVID-19. Measured with immunoSEQ multiplex PCR; TCRdb has only the in-frame clones, and not every one. This table has about 97,000 clones, about 90% appearing once. Material: peripheral blood. The receptors derive from a woman aged 45-59 years with COVID-19, enrolled during active disease.

The chain uses TRBV18 and TRBJ1-1; the D gene is possibly TRBD1 (6 bases). Deletions cut 6 bases from V and 3 bases from J, with 8 bases between. The CDR3 has 12 residues. Germline V CDR1 and CDR2: KGHSH, LQKENI. CDR3 protein: CASSHRDTEAFF. In DNA, the CDR3 is TGTGCCAGCTCGCACAGGGACACTGAAGCTTTCTTT. Looking up the rest from reference TRBV18 and TRBJ1-1 gives the full variable domain: NAGVMQNPRHLVRRRGQEARLRCSPMKGHSHVYWYRQLPEEGLKFMVYLQKENIIDESGMPKERFSAEFPKEGPSILRIQQVVRGDSAAYFCASSHRDTEAFFGQGTRLTVV.

The rearrangement uses TRBV12-3 or TRBV12-4 and TRBJ2-1; D perhaps matches TRBD1 (6 bases). The germline V and J ends were trimmed by 10 bases and 6 bases, with 13 bases remaining between them. The CDR3 covers 12 residues. CDR3 region: CAIPQGINEQFF. CDR3 bases: TGTGCCATCCCGCAGGGGATCAATGAGCAGTTCTTC.

This chain uses TRBV2 with TRBJ2-7; D remains unclear. The V gene lost 6 bases and the J gene lost 6 bases, with 15 bases spanning the gap. CDR3 size: 13 residues. In germline, CDR1 is SNHLY, CDR2 FYNNEI. The CDR3 here is CASSPTGTGEQYF. CDR3 bases: TGTGCCAGCAGCCCCACCGGAACGGGCGAGCAGTACTTC.

This chain links TRBV4-1 with TRBJ1-1; TRBD1 is a possible D gene (6 bases). Looked up from germline, CDR1 is MGHRA and CDR2 is YSYEKL. The V end lost 2 bases, the J end lost 4 bases, and 17 bases lay between the germline ends. The CDR3 sequence is 16 residues long. This chain's CDR3 is CASSQTITRGPTEAFF. As DNA, the CDR3 is TGCGCCAGCAGCCAAACGATTACCAGGGGTCCCACTGAAGCTTTCTTT.

The chain has TRBV6-5 and TRBJ2-3, with D maybe TRBD2 (6 bases). V gave up 10 bases and J gave up 14 bases, with 19 bases separating them. The CDR3 sequence is 11 residues long. From germline, CDR1 is MNHEY and CDR2 SVGAGI. Written as DNA, the CDR3 is TGTGCCACCAGATCGGGGGTTCTTTGGTATTTT. This sequence encodes CATRSGVLWYF.

This clone has a single count. The V call is TRBV5-1, the J call TRBJ2-3, with D possibly TRBD1 on 6 matching bases. Trimming stripped 4 bases from V and 4 bases from J, with 19 bases between. The germline V gene has CDR1 SGHRS and CDR2 YFSETQ. This CDR3 region has 16 residues. In nucleotides, the CDR3 is TGCGCCAGCAGCCAATCCACAGGGAACGCCGCAGATACGCAGTATTTT. As protein: CASSQSTGNAADTQYF.

This clone came up a few times. The junction does not match germline at one end; this may be a read error. The chain is built from TRBV29-1 and TRBJ1-1; a weak D match, TRBD1 (6 bases). The CDR3 totals 14 residues. CDR1 and CDR2 (germline): SQVTM, ANQGSEA. In DNA, the CDR3 is TGCAGCGTTGAAAAGGGGGTGCAGAACACCGAAGCTTTCTTT. Translation gives CSVEKGVQNTEAFF.

The J gene is TRBJ2-3, the V gene TRBV10-3, with D perhaps matching TRBD2 (7 bases). This CDR3 spans 18 amino acids. V dropped 6 bases and J dropped 1 base, with 23 bases sitting between them. Germline V gene sequence: CDR1 ENHRY, CDR2 SYGVKD. DNA for the CDR3: TGTGCCATCAGCGGGAGAGGGGGGGGCCATGGCGGCACAGATACGCAGTATTTT. Translating it yields CAISGRGGGHGGTDTQYF.

This clone was seen more than once but under ten times. The chain joins TRBV7-2 to TRBJ1-2; 7 bases agree with TRBD1. This CDR3 contains 14 residues. With 5 bases clipped from V and 4 bases from J, the junction kept 7 bases outside the gene matches. CDR1 SGHTA and CDR2 FQGNSA come from the germline V gene. CDR3 region: CASSRGQDFYGYTF. CDR3 coding DNA: TGTGCCAGCAGCAGAGGACAGGACTTCTATGGCTACACCTTC.

The chain has TRBV3-1 (or the pseudogene TRBV3-2) and TRBJ1-1, with a weak D call TRBD1 (6 bases). Looked up from germline, CDR1 is LGHDT and CDR2 is YNNKEL (reference sequence). The V and J ends lost 4 bases and 4 bases respectively, with 13 bases between them. The CDR3 spans 14 residues. The DNA for the CDR3 is TGTGCCAGCAGCCCTGGGACACAATTCACTGAAGCTTTCTTT. Translated, it gives CASSPGTQFTEAFF.

The V and J genes are TRBV25-1 and TRBJ1-6; D possibly corresponds to TRBD1 (5 bases). The CDR3 is made up of 13 amino acids. With 8 bases removed from V and 4 bases from J, the gap between germline ends came to 9 bases. The germline CDR1 and CDR2 sequences are MGHDK and SYGVNS. Here the CDR3 reads CASSGFYNSPLHF. CDR3 sequence (DNA): TGTGCCAGCTCAGGGTTTTATAATTCACCCCTCCACTTT.

The J gene is TRBJ2-5, the V gene TRBV30; 9 positions match TRBD2. V lost 4 bases and J lost 7; bases outside the gene matches: 13. CDR1 is GTSNPN and CDR2 is SVGIG in the germline V gene (reference sequence). CDR3 length equals 15 residues. The CDR3 region is CAWTGLAGLHATQYF. The CDR3 DNA reads TGTGCCTGGACTGGGCTAGCGGGGCTACACGCGACCCAGTACTTC.

The chain uses TRBV29-1 and TRBJ2-7; 8 bases are shared with TRBD2. CDR1 and CDR2 (germline): SQVTM, ANQGSEA. V was pared by 5 bases and J by 0 bases, with 3 bases of the junction left unmatched. The CDR3 runs to 13 residues. The CDR3 reads CSVSRGGSYEQYF. The CDR3 bases are TGCAGCGTTAGCCGGGGGGGCTCCTACGAGCAGTACTTC.

The chain uses TRBV7-2 and TRBJ2-5; TRBD2 is a possible D gene (7 bases). The germline V gene has CDR1 SGHTA and CDR2 FQGNSA. This CDR3 is built from 16 residues. V shed 5 bases and J shed 5 bases, with 21 bases lying between them. The chain's CDR3 is CASSPGSGGRLETQYF. The CDR3 coding sequence is TGTGCCAGCAGCCCCGGGTCGGGGGGCCGTCTGGAGACCCAGTACTTC.

This chain links TRBV27 with TRBJ1-5; the match to TRBD1 covers 7 bases. Germline CDR1 and CDR2: MNHEY and SMNVEV (reference sequence). V gave up 5 bases and J gave up 0 bases; unmatched junction bases: 16. The CDR3 contains 19 residues. This CDR3 reads CASSPRPPGQTYSNQPQHF. The CDR3 bases are TGTGCCAGCAGTCCAAGACCTCCGGGACAGACATATAGCAATCAGCCCCAGCATTTT.

The rearrangement links TRBV5-6 to TRBJ1-1; weak D call: TRBD1 (5 bases). The CDR3 contains 12 residues. Trimming removed 3 bases from V and 11 bases from J, with 14 bases in between. Germline values: CDR1 SGHDT, CDR2 YYEEEE. Here the CDR3 reads CASSSETVGAFF. DNA for the CDR3: TGTGCCAGCAGCTCAGAGACAGTTGGCGCTTTCTTT. Together with reference TRBV5-6 and TRBJ1-1, the CDR3 gives the full variable domain: DAGVTQSPTHLIKTRGQQVTLRCSPKSGHDTVSWYQQALGQGPQFIFQYYEEEERQRGNFPDRFSGHQFPNYSSELNVNALLLGDSALYLCASSSETVGAFFGQGTRLTVV.

This clone was seen once. The chain combines TRBV30 with TRBJ2-7; TRBD2 matches at 8 bases. V shed 8 bases, J shed 4 bases, and the junction held 16 bases outside the gene matches. This CDR3 has 15 residues. The germline CDR1 and CDR2 sequences are GTSNPN and SVGIG (reference sequence). The CDR3 DNA follows: TGTGCCAGCAGAGGGAGCGGGGGCGAAAATTACGAGCAGTACTTC. This encodes CASRGSGGENYEQYF.

The chain is built from TRBV19 and TRBJ1-1; 7 bases are a match to TRBD1. The germline V gene encodes CDR1 LNHDA and CDR2 SQIVND (reference sequence). This CDR3 spans 13 amino acids. V was clipped by 8 bases and J by 0 bases; unmatched bases: 3. The chain's CDR3 is CASSGQMNTEAFF. The CDR3 bases are TGTGCCAGTTCGGGACAGATGAACACTGAAGCTTTCTTT.

This clone was picked up a small number of times. This chain joins TRBV5-5 and TRBJ1-1; possible D gene TRBD1, 5 bases. The germline CDR1 and CDR2 sequences are SGHKS and YYEKEE (reference sequence). CDR3 length: 16 residues. V was clipped by 3 bases and J by 4 bases, with 19 bases between them. CDR3 sequence reads: CASSSLTSYGGTEAFF. The CDR3 DNA reads as TGTGCCAGCAGCTCCCTCACTTCGTACGGGGGCACTGAAGCTTTCTTT.

CDR3 region: CAWIGGQGTEAFF. The CDR3 region has the DNA TGTGCCTGGATCGGGGGACAGGGGACTGAAGCTTTCTTT. This sequence joins TRBV30 and TRBJ1-1, with TRBD1 identical over 10 bases. Per the germline V gene, CDR1 is GTSNPN and CDR2 is SVGIG (reference sequence). The V gene end was trimmed by 4 bases and the J gene end by 5 bases; junction bases not matched to a gene: 4. The CDR3 has 13 residues.